This TCR beta chain was profiled in a study of cytomegalovirus exposure and HLA in healthy donors. Trimming shortened V by 3 bases and J by 9 bases, and 9 bases separated the two germline ends. The CDR3 is made up of 11 amino acids. Germline assignment: CDR1 MDHEN and CDR2 SYDVKM. The PCR was carried out with 60 Vbeta primers and 13 Jbeta primers. Some clones are missing from TCRdb's copy, which holds only in-frame ones; the method was immunoSEQ multiplex PCR. This sample has over 100,000 clones, with 79% found just once. Study outcomes and limitations: Most observed TCR sequences were rare, whereas some public TCRs were detected in many donors.

Concerning this clone: Its specificity is not known.

Sequences were obtained from PBMCs. This TCR came from a woman under 30 in good health and CMV-seropositive. This chain connects TRBV28 to TRBJ2-7; weak D call: TRBD2 (6 bases). The CDR3 nucleotides read TGTGCCAGCAGTTTTAGGCGGGGGCAGTACTTC. Its translation is CASSFRRGQYF. The full variable domain, its missing parts supplied by reference TRBV28 and TRBJ2-7, is DVKVTQSSRYLVKRTGEKVFLECVQDMDHENMFWYRQDPGLGLRLIYFSYDVKMKEKGDIPEGYSVSREKKERFSLILESASTNQTSMYLCASSFRRGQYFGPGTRLTVT.